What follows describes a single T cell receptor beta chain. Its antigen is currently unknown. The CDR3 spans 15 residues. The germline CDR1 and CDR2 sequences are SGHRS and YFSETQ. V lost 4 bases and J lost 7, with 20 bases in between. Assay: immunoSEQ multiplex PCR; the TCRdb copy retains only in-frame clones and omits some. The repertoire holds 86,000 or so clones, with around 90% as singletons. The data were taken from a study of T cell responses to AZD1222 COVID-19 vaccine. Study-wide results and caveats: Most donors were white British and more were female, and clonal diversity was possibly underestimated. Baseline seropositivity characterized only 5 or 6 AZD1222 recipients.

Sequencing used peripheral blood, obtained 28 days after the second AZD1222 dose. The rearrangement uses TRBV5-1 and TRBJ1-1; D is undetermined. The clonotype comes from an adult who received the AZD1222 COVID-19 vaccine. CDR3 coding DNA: TGCGCCAGCAGCCCTAACCCCGGGTCTATAGGTGAAGCTTTCTTT. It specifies CASSPNPGSIGEAFF. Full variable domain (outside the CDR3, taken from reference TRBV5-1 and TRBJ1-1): KAGVTQTPRYLIKTRGQQVTLSCSPISGHRSVSWYQQTPGQGLQFLFEYFSETQRNKGNFPGRFSGRQFSNSRSEMNVSTLELGDSALYLCASSPNPGSIGEAFFGQGTRLTVV.